The 31 T cell receptor beta chains presented below share a single source sample, sequenced in a study of cytomegalovirus exposure and HLA in healthy donors. The primer mix had 60 Vbeta and 13 Jbeta primers. The assay was immunoSEQ multiplex PCR, and TCRdb's table has in-frame clones only and misses some. The sample holds approximately 130,000 clones, roughly 69% seen once. Sample: PBMCs. The receptors were gathered from a human donor in good health.

This rearrangement joins TRBV6-5 to TRBJ2-1; D remains ambiguous. Trimming removed 2 bases at V and 2 bases at J, with 4 bases between. Germline V CDR1 and CDR2: MNHEY, SVGAGI. The CDR3 runs 13 residues. DNA for the CDR3: TGTGCCAGCAGTTACGGCCCCTACAATGAGCAGTTCTTC. Translation gives CASSYGPYNEQFF.

The genes are TRBV9 and TRBJ2-7, with a weak D call TRBD1 (5 bases). CDR1 and CDR2 (germline): SGDLS, YYNGEE. The CDR3 is 15 residues long. Trimming pared 0 bases from V and 7 bases from J, leaving 17 bases between. This CDR3 reads CASSVAGQGFQEQYF. CDR3 DNA sequence: TGTGCCAGCAGCGTAGCTGGACAAGGATTTCAAGAGCAGTACTTC.

The sample holds a few counts of this clone. For the CDR3, the DNA is TGCGCCAGCAGCCTACCCGACGGGTACGAGCAGTACTTC. Residues: CASSLPDGYEQYF. This sequence joins TRBV5-1 and TRBJ2-7; no firm D call. Trimming pared 4 bases from V and 4 bases from J, leaving 12 bases between. Looked up from germline, CDR1 is SGHRS and CDR2 is YFSETQ. CDR3 length: 13 amino acids.

The chain links TRBV5-1 to TRBJ2-5; 9 bases are shared with TRBD2. Trimming took 2 bases from V and 1 from J; bases not matched to a gene: 12. This CDR3 contains 18 residues. Germline V gene lookup returns CDR1 SGHRS and CDR2 YFSETQ. The CDR3 DNA sequence: TGCGCCAGCAGCTTTAATCGGGTCGGAGCGGGGGGCCAAGAGACCCAGTACTTC. Its protein is CASSFNRVGAGGQETQYF.

This clone was recorded once. The rearrangement joins TRBV7-2 to TRBJ1-1, with D possibly matching TRBD1 (5 bases). The V and J ends lost 5 bases and 6 bases respectively, with 16 bases between them. Germline CDR1 and CDR2: SGHTA and FQGNSA. CDR3 length: 14 amino acids. The CDR3 nucleotides read TGTGCCAGCAGCCCCCACGGGGGGATAGCTGAAGCTTTCTTT. Encoded protein: CASSPHGGIAEAFF.

This rearrangement joins TRBV11-3 to TRBJ2-5; D possibly corresponds to TRBD1 (7 bases). The CDR3 runs to 14 residues. Per germline, CDR1 SGHNT and CDR2 YENEEA. V lost 5 bases, J lost 0 bases, and 10 bases lay in between. The CDR3 loop reads CASSPGGYQETQYF. The CDR3 coding sequence is TGTGCCAGCAGCCCAGGGGGGTACCAAGAGACCCAGTACTTC.

Here the CDR3 reads CASSNRAGGLNTGELFF. CDR3 sequence (DNA): TGTGCCAGTAGCAATAGAGCGGGGGGCTTGAACACCGGGGAGCTGTTTTTT. The chain has TRBV19 and TRBJ2-2; 9 nucleotides match TRBD2. Per the germline V gene, CDR1 is LNHDA and CDR2 is SQIVND (reference sequence). CDR3 length equals 17 residues. The junction had 9 bases not matched to a gene; V was cut back by 6 bases and J by 1 base.

This chain connects TRBV2 to TRBJ2-7; 7 nucleotides agree with TRBD1. CDR1 SNHLY and CDR2 FYNNEI come from the germline V gene. The V and J ends lost 11 bases and 3 bases, in that order; junction bases with no gene match: 7. The CDR3 has 12 amino acids. The CDR3 nucleotides are TGTGCCGGTCGACAGGGTGTCTACGAGCAGTACTTC. It translates to CAGRQGVYEQYF.

This clone has only one observation. The V and J genes are TRBV2 and TRBJ2-3; 9 bases map to TRBD2. The CDR3 totals 17 residues. CDR1 and CDR2 (germline): SNHLY, FYNNEI. The J segment lost 4 bases and the V segment lost 5 bases, leaving 13 bases of the junction unmatched. The CDR3 coding sequence is TGTGCCAGCAGTATGGTAGCGGGAGATCCGTGGGCAGATACGCAGTATTTT. It translates to CASSMVAGDPWADTQYF.

The V call is TRBV7-9, the J call TRBJ2-7; no definite D call. Trimming took 3 bases from V and 2 from J, leaving 5 bases between them. CDR1 is SEHNR, CDR2 FQNEAQ, per germline (reference sequence). CDR3 size: 12 residues. CDR3 protein: CASSFTAYEQYF. CDR3 nucleotides: TGTGCCAGCAGCTTTACTGCCTACGAGCAGTACTTC. Variable domain in full (rest from reference TRBV7-9 and TRBJ2-7): DTGVSQNPRHKITKRGQNVTFRCDPISEHNRLYWYRQTLGQGPEFLTYFQNEAQLEKSRLLSDRFSAERPKGSFSTLEIQRTEQGDSAMYLCASSFTAYEQYFGPGTRLTVT.

This clone was seen only a few times. The chain carries TRBV5-8 and TRBJ1-5; D is undetermined. Germline CDR1 SGHTS, CDR2 YDEGEE. The CDR3 is 15 amino acids. V was clipped by 3 bases and J by 0 bases, with 10 bases between them. CDR3 in amino acids: CASSWAGNSNQPQHF. For the CDR3, the DNA is TGTGCCAGCAGCTGGGCGGGCAATAGCAATCAGCCCCAGCATTTT.

The table lists this clone with a few counts. The chain uses TRBV15 and TRBJ2-7; D not resolved. From germline, CDR1 is LNHNV and CDR2 YYDKDF (reference sequence). Trimming removed 6 bases at V and 2 bases at J, with 11 bases between. The CDR3 loop spans 13 amino acids. CDR3 in amino acids: CATSPNPAYEQYF. In DNA form, the CDR3 reads TGTGCCACCAGTCCTAATCCTGCCTACGAGCAGTACTTC.

V usage is TRBV4-2 and J usage is TRBJ2-2, with a tentative D call TRBD1 (6 bases). This CDR3 region has 15 residues. Germline V gene sequence: CDR1 LGHNA, CDR2 YNFKEQ. Trimming left V 5 bases short and J 7 bases short, with 17 bases between. The chain's CDR3 is CASSSQNRAGGELFF. Written as DNA, the CDR3 is TGTGCCAGCAGCTCCCAGAACAGGGCGGGCGGGGAGCTGTTTTTT.

The chain couples TRBV5-1 to TRBJ2-1; the D is unclear. CDR1 SGHRS and CDR2 YFSETQ come from the germline V gene. This CDR3 has 15 amino acids. Trimming removed 0 bases from V and 0 bases from J, with 7 bases in between. DNA for the CDR3: TGCGCCAGCAGCTTGGGTGCTAGCTCCTACAATGAGCAGTTCTTC. This codes for CASSLGASSYNEQFF.

This chain uses TRBV6-5 with TRBJ1-6; possibly TRBD1 for D (5 bases). Germline V gene sequence: CDR1 MNHEY, CDR2 SVGAGI. V lost 0 bases, J lost 8 bases, and 14 bases lay in between. This CDR3 region has 16 residues. The CDR3 bases are TGTGCCAGCAGTTACTCGTTCGCCAGGGCAGATTCACCCCTCCACTTT. It specifies CASSYSFARADSPLHF.

The V call is TRBV28, the J call TRBJ2-6; D uncertain. The CDR3 spans 12 residues. From germline, CDR1 is MDHEN and CDR2 SYDVKM. Deletions cut 10 bases from V and 4 bases from J, with 8 bases between. The CDR3 DNA follows: TGTGCCACCCAATCCGGGGCCAACGTCCTGACTTTC. It translates to CATQSGANVLTF.

The chain is built from TRBV5-6 and TRBJ2-6, with 9 positions matching TRBD1. V lost 3 bases and J lost 0; bases outside the gene matches: 4. The CDR3 loop spans 17 amino acids. The germline V gene has CDR1 SGHDT and CDR2 YYEEEE. CDR3 sequence reads: CASSSGTGISGANVLTF. CDR3 DNA sequence: TGTGCCAGCAGCTCCGGGACAGGGATCTCTGGGGCCAACGTCCTGACTTTC.

This chain joins TRBV6-6 and TRBJ1-4; D may be TRBD1 (6 bases). Trimming shortened V by 2 bases and J by 0 bases, and 10 bases separated the two germline ends. The CDR3 is made up of 16 amino acids. The V gene's germline CDR1 is MNHNY and CDR2 SVGAGI (reference sequence). CDR3 loop: CASSYARTATNEKLFF. In DNA form, the CDR3 reads TGTGCCAGCAGTTACGCTAGGACAGCAACTAATGAAAAACTGTTTTTT.

The chain recombines TRBV19 with TRBJ1-4, with 9 bases identical to TRBD1. The CDR3 runs 15 residues. V lost 7 bases to trimming and J lost 3 bases; unmatched junction nucleotides: 6. Germline V gene data show CDR1 as LNHDA and CDR2 as SQIVND (reference sequence). CDR3 loop: CASNLGQGPNEKLFF. CDR3 coding DNA: TGTGCCAGTAATCTGGGACAGGGCCCTAATGAAAAACTGTTTTTT.

The chain combines TRBV6-1 with TRBJ1-1; D perhaps matches TRBD1 (5 bases). The V and J ends lost 8 bases and 6 bases respectively, with 16 bases between them. This CDR3 has 13 residues. The germline V gene encodes CDR1 MNHNS and CDR2 SASEGT. The CDR3 sequence: CASGTSGRPEAFF. The CDR3 coding sequence is TGTGCCAGCGGTACGTCAGGGAGGCCTGAAGCTTTCTTT.

V and J are TRBV18 and TRBJ2-7, with 10 bases lining up with TRBD1. CDR1 is KGHSH and CDR2 is LQKENI in the germline V gene. The CDR3 has 15 amino acids. Losses at the gene ends were 3 bases for V and 6 bases for J; bases not matched to a gene: 8. CDR3 protein: CASSPSGTGASEQYF. CDR3 coding DNA: TGTGCCAGCTCACCCTCCGGGACAGGGGCGAGCGAGCAGTACTTC.

The V and J genes are TRBV19 and TRBJ1-2; the D gene is possibly TRBD1 (5 bases). CDR1 is LNHDA, CDR2 SQIVND, per germline (reference sequence). The CDR3 consists of 13 residues. Deletions cut 10 bases from V and 0 bases from J, with 12 bases between. CDR3: CATKDKANYGYTF. As DNA, the CDR3 is TGTGCCACCAAGGACAAAGCTAACTATGGCTACACCTTC.

The chain recombines TRBV27 with TRBJ2-7; 7 nucleotides align to TRBD2. The CDR3 is 14 amino acids. Germline assignment: CDR1 MNHEY and CDR2 SMNVEV (reference sequence). With V trimmed by 6 bases and J by 5 bases, 10 bases remained unmatched. CDR3 protein: CASSERGSWDEQYF. CDR3 sequence (DNA): TGTGCCAGCAGCGAGCGGGGCAGCTGGGACGAGCAGTACTTC.

As to this clone: Compared with germline, one end of the junction differs, possibly owing to a read error. The rearrangement links TRBV7-9 to TRBJ2-3; tentative D call: TRBD1 (6 bases). Germline values: CDR1 SEHNR, CDR2 FQNEAQ (reference sequence). The CDR3 runs to 17 residues. This chain's CDR3 is CSSNSSPGASSKDTQYF. The CDR3 DNA sequence: TGTTCCAGCAACTCTTCTCCAGGGGCTAGTTCAAAAGATACGCAGTATTTT.

The chain joins TRBV2 to TRBJ2-3; TRBD2 agrees at 7 bases. The CDR3 is made up of 17 amino acids. The V gene's germline CDR1 is SNHLY and CDR2 FYNNEI. V shed 5 bases, J shed 5 bases, and the junction held 16 bases outside the gene matches. In DNA form, the CDR3 reads TGTGCCAGCAGTAGTCGATTGGGCGGGGGATTTAAAGATACGCAGTATTTT. This gives the protein CASSSRLGGGFKDTQYF.

The chain has TRBV30 and TRBJ1-4, with a weak D call TRBD1 (6 bases). Germline CDR1 and CDR2: GTSNPN and SVGIG (reference sequence). Trimming cost V 1 base and J 6 bases, with 12 bases left between them. This CDR3 spans 14 amino acids. The CDR3 DNA reads TGTGCCTGGAGTGGGAGACAGGAGGATGAAAAACTGTTTTTT. Encoded protein: CAWSGRQEDEKLFF.

The gene calls are TRBV7-8 and TRBJ2-7; 7 nucleotides match TRBD1. Germline lookup yields CDR1 SGHVS and CDR2 FQNEAQ. This CDR3 is built from 16 residues. The junction had 15 bases not matched to a gene; V was cut back by 5 bases and J by 5 bases. Here the CDR3 DNA reads TGTGCCAGCAGCCCAGATGAGACAGGGTATTTCCACGAGCAGTACTTC. Translated, it gives CASSPDETGYFHEQYF. Based on the CDR3 plus reference TRBV7-8 and TRBJ2-7, the full variable domain is GAGVSQSPRYKVAKRGQDVALRCDPISGHVSLFWYQQALGQGPEFLTYFQNEAQLDKSGLPSDRFFAERPEGSVSTLKIQRTQQEDSAVYLCASSPDETGYFHEQYFGPGTRLTVT.

The V and J genes are TRBV7-2 and TRBJ2-1, with TRBD2 matching over 9 bases. Trimming at V came to 3 bases and at J to 1 base, leaving 7 bases not matched to a gene. Germline-derived CDR1 and CDR2 are SGHTA and FQGNSA. The CDR3 length is 17 residues. CDR3 bases: TGTGCCAGCAGCTTGATCGCGGGGGGGATGTCCTACAATGAGCAGTTCTTC. Protein: CASSLIAGGMSYNEQFF.

This clone was recorded once. The chain recombines TRBV19 with TRBJ1-6; 7 positions match TRBD1. Germline values: CDR1 LNHDA, CDR2 SQIVND (reference sequence). V was clipped by 10 bases and J by 10 bases; unmatched bases: 10. The CDR3 is 13 residues long. The CDR3: CATRDRVNSPLHF. Here the CDR3 DNA reads TGTGCCACCCGAGACAGGGTGAACTCACCCCTCCACTTT.

The chain combines TRBV29-1 with TRBJ1-2; possibly TRBD1 for D (6 bases). Deletions cut 6 bases from V and 10 bases from J, with 33 bases between. In germline, CDR1 is SQVTM, CDR2 ANQGSEA. CDR3 length equals 17 residues. The CDR3 sequence is CSVGRRGNREQPVYYTF. The CDR3 DNA reads TGCAGCGTGGGGAGACGTGGAAACAGGGAACAGCCCGTTTACTACACCTTC.

The chain carries TRBV21-1 and TRBJ1-1; the DNA was not compared with TRBD1, the D call given in the table. TRBV21-1 is an annotated pseudogene. The CDR3 spans 14 residues. This CDR3 reads CASILQRQDTEAFF. In DNA form, the CDR3 reads TGTGCCAGCATCTTACAACGGCAGGACACTGAAGCTTTCTTT.